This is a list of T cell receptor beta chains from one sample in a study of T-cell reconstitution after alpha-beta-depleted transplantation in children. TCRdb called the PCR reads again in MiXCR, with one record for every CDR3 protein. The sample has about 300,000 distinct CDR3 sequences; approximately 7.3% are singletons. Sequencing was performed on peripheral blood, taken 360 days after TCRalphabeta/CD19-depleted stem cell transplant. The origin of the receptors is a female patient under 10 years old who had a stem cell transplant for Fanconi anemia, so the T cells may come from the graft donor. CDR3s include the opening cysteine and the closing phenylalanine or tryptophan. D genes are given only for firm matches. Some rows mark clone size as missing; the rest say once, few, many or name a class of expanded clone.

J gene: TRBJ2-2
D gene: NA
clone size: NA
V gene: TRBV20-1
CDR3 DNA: TGCAGTGCTAGAGATCGTATTTCGGGCGGTAACACCGGGGAGCTGTTTTTT
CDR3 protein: CSARDRISGGNTGELFF

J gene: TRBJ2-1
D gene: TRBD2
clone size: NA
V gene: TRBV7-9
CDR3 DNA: TGTGCCAGCAGCCCCCGTGGTAGCGGGGGTTCAAGCTCCTACAATGAGCAGTTCTTC
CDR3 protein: CASSPRGSGGSSSYNEQFF

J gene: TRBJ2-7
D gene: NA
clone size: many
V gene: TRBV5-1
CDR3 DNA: TGCGCCAGCGCACTCTCCTACGAGCAGTACTTC
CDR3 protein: CASALSYEQYF

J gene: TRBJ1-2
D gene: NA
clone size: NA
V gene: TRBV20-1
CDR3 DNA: TGCAGTGCCGTCGACAGACCGCGTAACTATGGCTACACCTTC
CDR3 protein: CSAVDRPRNYGYTF

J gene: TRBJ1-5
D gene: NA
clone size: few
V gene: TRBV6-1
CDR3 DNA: TGTGCCAGCATCAGGGGATATAGCAATCAGCCCCAGCATTTT
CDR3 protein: CASIRGYSNQPQHF

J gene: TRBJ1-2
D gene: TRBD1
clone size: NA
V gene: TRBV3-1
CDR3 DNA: TGTGCCAGCAGCCAAACCGGGACAGGCTTCTATGGCTACACCTTC
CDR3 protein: CASSQTGTGFYGYTF

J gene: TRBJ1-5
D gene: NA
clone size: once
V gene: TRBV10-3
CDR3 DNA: TGTGCCATCACAGGGTCCAGCAATCAGCCCCAGCATTTT
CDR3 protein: CAITGSSNQPQHF

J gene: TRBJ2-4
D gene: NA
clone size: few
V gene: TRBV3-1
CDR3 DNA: TGTGCCAGCAGCCCAGGACGGGCCAAAAACATTCAGTACTTC
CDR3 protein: CASSPGRAKNIQYF

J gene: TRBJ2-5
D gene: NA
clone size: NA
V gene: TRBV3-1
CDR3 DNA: TGTGCCAGCAGCCTCCGGGTATCAGGGAGAGAGACCCAGTACTTC
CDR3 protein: CASSLRVSGRETQYF

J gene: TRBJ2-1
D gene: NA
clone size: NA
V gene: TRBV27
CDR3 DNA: TGTGCCAGCAGTTTACAGGGCTGGTACATTGAGCAGTTCTTC
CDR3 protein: CASSLQGWYIEQFF